One TCR beta chain is described in this entry. It has no known antigen specificity. It has no much larger one-base neighbor in the sample; base qualities were not kept. At the junction V is shortened by 6 bases and J by 1 base, with 16 bases in between. CDR1 and CDR2, looked up from the germline V gene, are MNHGY and SAAAGT. Taken from cysteine to phenylalanine, the CDR3 has 16 residues. Kept here is only the CDR3 DNA, which spans 48 bases and is read in frame from base 1. The data were obtained in a study of preoperative IRX-2 immunotherapy in early breast cancer (dated by TCRdb to about 2019). The library relied on the immunoSEQ multiplex PCR assay. TCRdb holds this immuneACCESS table with in-frame rearrangements only. Some clones are missing; in checked studies, unresolved V genes explain under half, and the rest has no known cause. The table for this sample lists around 88,000 clones; 75% to 90% of them were counted only once. About 1.9% of the sample rests with the top ten.

Explained via the paper, the treatment or condition label denotes: preoperative locoregional IRX-2 cytokine immunotherapy. The samples were obtained from a phase Ib study that tested preoperative, locoregional IRX-2 cytokine immunotherapy designed to prime immune responses. Donors were patients with early-stage breast cancer who received IRX-2 before surgery. Recombination joined TRBV6-8 with TRBJ1-5; TRBD1 is possibly the D segment (6 matching bases). The clonotype was recovered from a human donor with breast cancer. Sequencing used tumor tissue, obtained after IRX-2 immunotherapy. The CDR3 region reads CASSQRRGASNQPQHF. In nucleotides, the sequence is TGTGCCAGCAGCCAAAGGAGGGGGGCGAGCAATCAGCCCCAGCATTTT.